These 30 T cell receptor beta chains were sequenced from one sample in a study of graft-versus-host responses after intestinal transplantation. Assay: immunoSEQ multiplex PCR; the TCRdb copy retains only in-frame clones and omits some. The sample has approximately 21,000 clones; about 45% are singletons. Plating of around 200,000 CFSE-labeled responder cells was done together with around 200,000 irradiated, violet-dye-labeled stimulator cells. Source: alloreactive CD8+ T cells from a mixed lymphocyte reaction culture, taken before transplantation. Sample subset: CFSE-low proliferating T cells sorted from roughly 6-day pre-transplant mixed lymphocyte reaction (GvH or HvG direction). The receptors derive from a human patient who was an organ donor for intestinal transplantation.

The V gene is TRBV4-3, the J gene TRBJ1-1; the D is unclear. The germline V gene encodes CDR1 LGHNA and CDR2 YSLEER. Trimming removed 0 bases at V and 5 bases at J, with 7 bases between. This CDR3 comprises 13 residues. Here the CDR3 reads CASSQDRGTEAFF. The CDR3 coding sequence is TGCGCCAGCAGCCAAGATAGAGGTACTGAAGCTTTCTTT.

The gene calls are TRBV5-4 and TRBJ2-7, with 8 bases fitting TRBD2. The germline CDR1 and CDR2 sequences are SGHNT and YYREEE (reference sequence). Trimming cost V 4 bases and J 5 bases; bases outside gene matches: 5. The CDR3 runs to 13 residues. The CDR3 sequence: CASSTGLGDEQYF. The CDR3 DNA reads as TGTGCCAGCAGCACGGGACTAGGCGACGAGCAGTACTTC.

The chain couples TRBV10-3 to TRBJ1-1; D unclear. The CDR3 is 13 amino acids. Deletions cut 4 bases from V and 0 bases from J, with 6 bases between. From germline, CDR1 is ENHRY and CDR2 SYGVKD. CDR3 in DNA: TGTGCCATCAGTGGGCAGATGAACACTGAAGCTTTCTTT. Translating it yields CAISGQMNTEAFF.

CDR3 DNA: TGTGCCAGGCGTGCAGATACGCAGTATTTT. Protein: CARRADTQYF. The V call is TRBV2, the J call TRBJ2-3; D ambiguous. Per the germline V gene, CDR1 is SNHLY and CDR2 is FYNNEI. Trimming removed 9 bases at V and 4 bases at J, with 5 bases between. The CDR3 has 10 amino acids.

The V gene is TRBV2, the J gene TRBJ2-1; 7 bases are shared with TRBD2. Germline loops: CDR1 SNHLY, CDR2 FYNNEI. The CDR3 is made up of 15 amino acids. V lost 6 bases to trimming and J lost 2 bases; unmatched junction nucleotides: 7. In DNA form, the CDR3 reads TGTGCCAGCAGACCCACCAGCGGGACCTACAATGAGCAGTTCTTC. Its translation is CASRPTSGTYNEQFF.

The gene calls are TRBV28 and TRBJ1-1; D uncertain. Germline-derived CDR1 and CDR2 are MDHEN and SYDVKM. Trimming shortened V by 9 bases and J by 2 bases, and 16 bases separated the two germline ends. The CDR3 sequence is 14 residues long. Written as DNA, the CDR3 is TGTGCCAGTTGCTCTATGCGGGGAAACACTGAAGCTTTCTTT. It encodes CASCSMRGNTEAFF.

The CDR3 here is CSVEDDSEYGYTF. The CDR3 DNA sequence: TGCAGCGTTGAAGATGACTCCGAGTATGGCTACACCTTC. The chain is built from TRBV29-1 and TRBJ1-2; D unclear. This CDR3 comprises 13 residues. Trimming stripped 0 bases from V and 5 bases from J, with 10 bases between. The V gene's germline CDR1 is SQVTM and CDR2 ANQGSEA.

The chain links TRBV2 to TRBJ2-7, with TRBD2 identical over 7 bases. The V gene end was trimmed by 4 bases and the J gene end by 0 bases; junction bases not matched to a gene: 9. This CDR3 is 16 amino acids long. Germline values: CDR1 SNHLY, CDR2 FYNNEI. CDR3 region: CASSGRDGGSSYEQYF. The CDR3 nucleotides read TGTGCCAGCAGTGGACGCGACGGGGGGAGCTCCTACGAGCAGTACTTC.

This clone was recorded a few times. The chain employs TRBV5-4 and TRBJ1-1; D uncertain. The V and J ends lost 4 bases and 5 bases respectively, with 18 bases between them. This CDR3 contains 15 residues. The germline CDR1 and CDR2 sequences are SGHNT and YYREEE (reference sequence). CDR3 sequence (DNA): TGTGCCAGCAGCCCAGCCTCGGGTCGGCAGACTGAAGCTTTCTTT. Translating it yields CASSPASGRQTEAFF.

V usage is TRBV4-1 and J usage is TRBJ2-1; D is ambiguous. Germline CDR1 MGHRA, CDR2 YSYEKL. The V and J ends lost 0 bases and 10 bases respectively, with 7 bases between them. CDR3 length: 12 residues. CDR3 DNA: TGCGCCAGCAGCCAAGATCCGTGGGAGCAGTTCTTC. Residues: CASSQDPWEQFF.

The chain is built from TRBV19 and TRBJ1-2; 9 bases fit TRBD1. V shed 3 bases and J 5 bases; nucleotides not matched to a gene: 10. The germline gives CDR1 LNHDA, CDR2 SQIVND (reference sequence). The CDR3 consists of 16 residues. The CDR3: CASSIGQGLFSYGYTF. In DNA form, the CDR3 reads TGTGCCAGTAGTATCGGACAGGGGCTCTTCTCGTATGGCTACACCTTC.

The rearrangement joins TRBV4-1 to TRBJ2-7; no clear D. CDR1 and CDR2 from the germline V gene are MGHRA and YSYEKL. This CDR3 is 13 amino acids long. Trimming pared 1 base from V and 10 bases from J, leaving 14 bases between. Here the CDR3 DNA reads TGCGCCAGCAGCCAAGGGGCTTTTACAGTCCAGTACTTC. This encodes CASSQGAFTVQYF.

This clone was seen only a few times. This rearrangement joins TRBV14 to TRBJ2-7; D remains unclear. Germline CDR1 SGHDN, CDR2 FVKESK. Trimming stripped 0 bases from V and 8 bases from J, with 17 bases between. The CDR3 sequence is 15 residues long. The CDR3 spells CASSQEGYGRRKQYF. The DNA for the CDR3 is TGTGCCAGCAGCCAAGAAGGGTACGGCAGGCGAAAGCAGTACTTC.

This chain links TRBV6-5 with TRBJ2-3; D is unclear. The germline V and J ends were trimmed by 6 bases and 6 bases, with 19 bases remaining between them. This CDR3 region has 15 residues. Per the germline V gene, CDR1 is MNHEY and CDR2 is SVGAGI. CDR3 residues: CASRPTRFLRDTQYF. CDR3 coding DNA: TGTGCCAGCAGACCCACACGGTTTCTCCGCGATACGCAGTATTTT.

V usage is TRBV6-1 and J usage is TRBJ2-5; the match to TRBD1 covers 7 bases. The V gene end was trimmed by 0 bases and the J gene end by 2 bases; junction bases not matched to a gene: 9. The CDR3 extends over 17 amino acids. Germline V gives CDR1 MNHNS, CDR2 SASEGT. CDR3 nucleotide sequence: TGTGCCAGCAGTGAAGCCAGCCCGGGACAGCATCAAGAGACCCAGTACTTC. It is translated as CASSEASPGQHQETQYF.

The sample holds a few counts of this clone. V usage is TRBV14 and J usage is TRBJ2-6, with TRBD1 matching over 7 bases. The germline V gene encodes CDR1 SGHDN and CDR2 FVKESK. This CDR3 has 17 amino acids. Trimming removed 6 bases from V and 0 bases from J; junction bases left unmatched: 8. CDR3 loop: CASRRQDRFSGANVLTF. CDR3 DNA: TGTGCCAGCAGAAGACAGGACAGGTTCTCTGGGGCCAACGTCCTGACTTTC.

In this sample, this clone turned up a few times. This chain uses TRBV6-1 with TRBJ1-1; a weak D match, TRBD1 (5 bases). Germline lookup yields CDR1 MNHNS and CDR2 SASEGT. The V end lost 3 bases, the J end lost 3 bases, and 11 bases lay between the germline ends. The CDR3 is made up of 14 amino acids. In nucleotides, the CDR3 is TGTGCCAGCAGTGAGCGGGACGGATACACTGAAGCTTTCTTT. Amino acid sequence: CASSERDGYTEAFF.

This clone was seen a handful of times. The chain couples TRBV2 to TRBJ2-1; D is possibly TRBD2 (6 bases). V was cut by 6 bases and J by 3 bases, with 6 bases left in between. Germline-derived CDR1 and CDR2 are SNHLY and FYNNEI. This CDR3 is built from 12 residues. In DNA, the CDR3 is TGTGCCAGCAGGGGACTCTACAATGAGCAGTTCTTC. Residues: CASRGLYNEQFF.

J is TRBJ2-7 and V is TRBV4-1, with TRBD1 identical over 7 bases. V lost 2 bases and J lost 0; bases outside the gene matches: 7. The germline V gene has CDR1 MGHRA and CDR2 YSYEKL. The CDR3 sequence is 16 residues long. CDR3 residues: CASSQLWTGISYEQYF. For the CDR3, the DNA is TGCGCCAGCAGCCAATTATGGACAGGCATCTCCTACGAGCAGTACTTC.

This clone was found a few times. The chain combines TRBV7-8 with TRBJ1-1; D possibly corresponds to TRBD1 (6 bases). CDR3 length: 15 amino acids. CDR1 and CDR2 from the germline V gene are SGHVS and FQNEAQ. V lost 1 base, J lost 1 base, and 10 bases lay in between. CDR3 DNA sequence: TGTGCCAGCAGCTTAGGGTGGACAGCGAACACTGAAGCTTTCTTT. Protein: CASSLGWTANTEAFF.

This chain uses TRBV2 with TRBJ2-1; 7 nucleotides line up with TRBD2. This CDR3 region has 12 residues. V was clipped by 6 bases and J by 10 bases; unmatched bases: 6. Germline V gene sequence: CDR1 SNHLY, CDR2 FYNNEI. The CDR3 protein is CASRGPLAEQFF. CDR3 nucleotides: TGTGCCAGCAGGGGCCCACTAGCGGAGCAGTTCTTC. Drawing the rest from reference TRBV2 and TRBJ2-1, the complete variable domain is EPEVTQTPSHQVTQMGQEVILRCVPISNHLYFYWYRQILGQKVEFLVSFYNNEISEKSEIFDDQFSVERPDGSNFTLKIRSTKLEDSAMYFCASRGPLAEQFFGPGTRLTVL.

The chain is built from TRBV4-3 and TRBJ2-1, with TRBD2 identical over 11 bases. Germline CDR1 and CDR2: LGHNA and YSLEER. CDR3 length: 17 residues. V lost 2 bases to trimming and J lost 3 bases; unmatched junction nucleotides: 6. The CDR3 is CASSQRWGLADYNEQFF. DNA for the CDR3: TGCGCCAGCAGCCAACGCTGGGGACTAGCGGACTACAATGAGCAGTTCTTC.

Sample share makes this clone medium-sized (0.01 to 0.1%). This sequence joins TRBV2 and TRBJ1-1; the D is unclear. CDR3 size: 15 residues. Germline values: CDR1 SNHLY, CDR2 FYNNEI. Trimming cost V 3 bases and J 1 base, with 12 bases left between them. The CDR3 nucleotides are TGTGCCAGCAGTGAGAAGGGTACCCCGAACACTGAAGCTTTCTTT. Translation gives CASSEKGTPNTEAFF.

The J gene is TRBJ2-1, the V gene TRBV4-2; 11 bases match TRBD2. Trimming took 3 bases from V and 10 from J; bases not matched to a gene: 8. The CDR3 has 15 amino acids. Germline V gene sequence: CDR1 LGHNA, CDR2 YNFKEQ. CDR3 in amino acids: CASSHETLAGGEQFF. CDR3 DNA: TGTGCCAGCAGCCATGAGACTTTAGCGGGAGGGGAGCAGTTCTTC.

This clone occurred a few times. This chain links TRBV6-6 with TRBJ2-7; no definite D call. V lost 2 bases and J lost 4, with 6 bases in between. The length of the CDR3 is 12 residues. Germline values: CDR1 MNHNY, CDR2 SVGAGI (reference sequence). The CDR3 loop reads CASSYDGYEQYF. The DNA of the CDR3 is TGTGCCAGCAGTTACGACGGGTACGAGCAGTACTTC.

The chain joins TRBV6-6 to TRBJ1-1, with D perhaps TRBD1 (6 bases). Germline V gene lookup returns CDR1 MNHNY and CDR2 SVGAGI (reference sequence). The CDR3 is 12 amino acids. The ends were cut back, 0 bases at V and 7 bases at J, with 6 bases in the middle. This CDR3 is CASSYSGGEAFF. For the CDR3, the DNA is TGTGCCAGCAGTTACTCAGGGGGTGAAGCTTTCTTT.

This clone is medium-sized within its sample. V and J are TRBV4-1 and TRBJ1-2, with D unclear. CDR1 and CDR2 (germline): MGHRA, YSYEKL. The CDR3 is made up of 14 amino acids. The V and J ends lost 0 bases and 5 bases respectively, with 10 bases between them. CDR3 nucleotides: TGCGCCAGCAGCCAAGATTTGACGGCATATGGCTACACCTTC. Its translation is CASSQDLTAYGYTF.

This chain links TRBV4-3 with TRBJ2-2, with 8 nucleotides matching TRBD1. Per germline, CDR1 LGHNA and CDR2 YSLEER. CDR3 length: 16 amino acids. The junction had 3 bases not matched to a gene; V was cut back by 0 bases and J by 3 bases. DNA of the CDR3: TGCGCCAGCAGCCAAGAGCCGACAGGGGACACCGGGGAGCTGTTTTTT. Translating gives CASSQEPTGDTGELFF.

This chain joins TRBV19 and TRBJ1-3; D is unresolved. Deletions cut 3 bases from V and 3 bases from J, with 12 bases between. Germline assignment: CDR1 LNHDA and CDR2 SQIVND (reference sequence). There are 15 residues in the CDR3. The CDR3 DNA is TGTGCCAGTAGTATGACATATCAGGTTGGAAACACCATATATTTT. This gives the protein CASSMTYQVGNTIYF.

The V call is TRBV10-3, the J call TRBJ2-1; TRBD2 aligns across 8 bases. Germline CDR1 reads ENHRY; CDR2 reads SYGVKD. This CDR3 is built from 13 residues. The ends lost 3 bases at V and 8 bases at J; junction bases unmatched: 3. The CDR3 region has the DNA TGTGCCATCAGTGACCCCGGGAGGGATGAGCAGTTCTTC. It is translated as CAISDPGRDEQFF.